This section outlines one TCR beta chain sequence together with its context. In the authors' methods: Estimation of nucleated cell counts relied on the amplification of reference gene primers. TCRdb's table, derived via immunoSEQ multiplex PCR, lists solely in-frame clones and lacks some. The V and J calls and clone size come from that table; D and trimming were worked out from the DNA. The sample shows 150,000 to 200,000 clones, around nine tenths of them seen only once. Germline V gene data show CDR1 as MNHEY and CDR2 as SMNVEV (reference sequence). This CDR3 is 16 amino acids long. The V and J ends lost 8 bases and 3 bases, in that order; junction bases with no gene match: 13. This record belongs to a study of blood T cell repertoires in COVID-19. Study as a whole: Samples of COVID-19 (acute and convalescent) were obtained from the United States, Italy and Spain. T cells, B-cell-depleted T cells, or PBMCs supplied cDNA or gDNA.

This TCR was sampled from a human donor in a cohort sampled during active COVID-19. Sequenced input: peripheral blood. The rearrangement joins TRBV27 to TRBJ2-7; 10 bases fit TRBD2. The CDR3 protein is CASSRDSGRLGYEQYF. The CDR3 DNA follows: TGTGCCAGCTCCAGAGATAGCGGGAGGTTGGGCTACGAGCAGTACTTC.